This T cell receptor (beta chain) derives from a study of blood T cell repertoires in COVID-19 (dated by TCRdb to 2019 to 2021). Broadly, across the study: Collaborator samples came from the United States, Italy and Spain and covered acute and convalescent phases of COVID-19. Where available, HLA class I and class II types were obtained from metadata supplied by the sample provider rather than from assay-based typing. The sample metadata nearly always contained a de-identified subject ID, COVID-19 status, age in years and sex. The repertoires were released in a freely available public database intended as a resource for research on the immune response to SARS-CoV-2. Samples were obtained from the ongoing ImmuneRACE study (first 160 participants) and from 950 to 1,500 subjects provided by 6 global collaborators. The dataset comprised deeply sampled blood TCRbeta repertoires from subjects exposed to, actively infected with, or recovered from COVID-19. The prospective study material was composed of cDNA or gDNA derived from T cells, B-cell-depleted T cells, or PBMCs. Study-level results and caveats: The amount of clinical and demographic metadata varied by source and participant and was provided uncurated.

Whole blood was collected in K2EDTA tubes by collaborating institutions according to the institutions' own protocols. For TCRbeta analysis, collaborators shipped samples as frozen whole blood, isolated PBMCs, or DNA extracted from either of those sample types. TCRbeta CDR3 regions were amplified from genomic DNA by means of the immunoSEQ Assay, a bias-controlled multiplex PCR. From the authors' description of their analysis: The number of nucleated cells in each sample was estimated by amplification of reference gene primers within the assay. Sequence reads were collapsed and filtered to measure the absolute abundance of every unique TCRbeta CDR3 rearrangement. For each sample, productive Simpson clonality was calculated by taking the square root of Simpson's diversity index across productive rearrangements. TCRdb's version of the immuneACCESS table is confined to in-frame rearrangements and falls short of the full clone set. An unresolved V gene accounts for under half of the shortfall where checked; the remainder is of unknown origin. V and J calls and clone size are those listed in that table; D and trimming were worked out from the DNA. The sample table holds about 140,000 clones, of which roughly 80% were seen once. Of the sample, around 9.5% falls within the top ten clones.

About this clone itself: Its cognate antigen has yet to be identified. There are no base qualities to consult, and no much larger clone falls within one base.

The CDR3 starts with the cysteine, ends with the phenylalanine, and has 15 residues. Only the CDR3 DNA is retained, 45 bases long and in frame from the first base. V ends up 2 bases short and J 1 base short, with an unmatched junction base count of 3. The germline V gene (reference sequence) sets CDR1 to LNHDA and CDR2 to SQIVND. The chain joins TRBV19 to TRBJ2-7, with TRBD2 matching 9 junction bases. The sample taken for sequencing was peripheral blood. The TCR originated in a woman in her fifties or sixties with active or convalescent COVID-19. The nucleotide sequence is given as TGTGCCAGTAGTATAAAGGCGGGGGGGTCCTACGAGCAGTACTTC. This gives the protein CASSIKAGGSYEQYF.